This TCR beta chain comes out of a study of cytomegalovirus exposure and HLA in healthy donors. This CDR3 is 15 amino acids long. Germline V CDR1 and CDR2: SNHLY, FYNNEI. J lost 2 bases, V lost 6 bases, and 5 bases had no gene match. PCR amplification relied on 60 Vbeta primers (plus 13 Jbeta primers). Produced via immunoSEQ multiplex PCR; TCRdb's table is partial and in-frame only. The sample has under 200,000 clones; roughly three quarters are singletons. This clone was observed a handful of times. This chain uses TRBV2 with TRBJ1-4; 8 bases match TRBD1. The sequenced sample was PBMCs. The receptor was derived from a male donor in good health and CMV-seropositive. This chain's CDR3 is CASSSDRGTNEKLFF. The CDR3 region has the DNA TGTGCCAGCAGCAGCGACAGGGGCACTAATGAAAAACTGTTTTTT. The variable domain in full, with the rest retrieved from reference TRBV2 and TRBJ1-4, is EPEVTQTPSHQVTQMGQEVILRCVPISNHLYFYWYRQILGQKVEFLVSFYNNEISEKSEIFDDQFSVERPDGSNFTLKIRSTKLEDSAMYFCASSSDRGTNEKLFFGSGTQLSVL.